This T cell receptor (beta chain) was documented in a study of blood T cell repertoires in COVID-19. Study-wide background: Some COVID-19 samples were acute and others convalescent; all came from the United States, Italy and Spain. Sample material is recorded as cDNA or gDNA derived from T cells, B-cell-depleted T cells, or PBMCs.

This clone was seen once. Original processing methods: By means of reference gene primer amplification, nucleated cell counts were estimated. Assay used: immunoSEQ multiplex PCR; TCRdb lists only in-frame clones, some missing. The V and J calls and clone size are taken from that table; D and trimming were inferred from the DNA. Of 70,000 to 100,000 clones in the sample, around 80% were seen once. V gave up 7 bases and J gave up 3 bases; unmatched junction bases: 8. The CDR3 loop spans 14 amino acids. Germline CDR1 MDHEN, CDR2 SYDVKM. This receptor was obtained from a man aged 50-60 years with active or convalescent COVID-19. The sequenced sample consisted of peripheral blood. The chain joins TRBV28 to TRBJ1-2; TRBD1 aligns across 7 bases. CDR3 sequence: CASIPTGDYYGYTF. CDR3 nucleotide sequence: TGTGCCAGCATCCCCACAGGGGACTACTATGGCTACACCTTC.